This T cell receptor beta chain comes out of a study of cytomegalovirus exposure and HLA in healthy donors. In the PCR, 60 Vbeta and 13 Jbeta primers were used. Authors' processing steps: In a later analysis, the count reached about 75 million unique TCR beta chains, with about 10 million shared. Libraries were prepared by immunoSEQ multiplex PCR; TCRdb keeps only in-frame clonotypes and omits some of them. V, J and clone size were drawn from that table, and D and trimming were deduced from the DNA. The top ten clones hold roughly 1.1% of a sample with approximately 110,000 clones, roughly 81% of them seen once. There were likely unrecorded immune exposures, though donors were nominally healthy when sampled. CDR3 length equals 20 residues. The V gene's germline CDR1 is MGHRA and CDR2 YSYEKL. V lost 2 bases, J lost 5 bases, and 15 bases stayed unmatched. As concerns this clone: Its specificity is unknown.

The study's findings and limits: It emerged from a later analysis that several of the most significant clusters appeared to be linked to common viral pathogens. Being indistinguishable, some V segments were excluded, TRBV6-2 and TRBV6-3 among them.

The J gene is TRBJ2-1, the V gene TRBV4-1; 13 bases align to TRBD2. Sequenced material: PBMCs. This clonotype was obtained from a woman younger than 45 in good health and CMV-seronegative. The CDR3 sequence: CASSQFPGPPLAGGNNEQFF. The CDR3 DNA reads TGCGCCAGCAGCCAATTCCCAGGACCCCCACTAGCGGGGGGGAACAATGAGCAGTTCTTC.